Listed below are T cell receptor beta chains from one sample, sequenced in a study of T cell responses to AZD1222 COVID-19 vaccine. Here immunoSEQ multiplex PCR was the method, and the copy in TCRdb shows in-frame clones only, minus some. The sample yields some 140,000 clones, approximately 90% seen once. The specimen was peripheral blood, collected on day 0 of AZD1222 vaccination. These receptors originate from an adult in good health. CDR3s include the opening cysteine and the closing phenylalanine or tryptophan. D genes are given only for firm matches. Clone size appears in some rows only: once, few, many, or a class for an expanded clone.

TRBJ1-1,TRBV7-6,.,.,CASSLGVGTNTEAFF,TGTGCCAGCAGCTTAGGGGTAGGGACGAACACTGAAGCTTTCTTT
TRBJ1-3,TRBV19,.,.,CASSIGSGNTIYF,TGTGCCAGTAGTATCGGCTCTGGAAACACCATATATTTT
TRBJ1-5,TRBV25-1,.,.,CASSAGSVGNQPQHF,TGTGCCAGCAGTGCAGGCTCGGTAGGGAACCAGCCCCAGCATTTT
TRBJ1-5,TRBV2,TRBD1,.,CASRAGTGLNQPQHF,TGTGCCAGCAGAGCCGGGACAGGGCTCAATCAGCCCCAGCATTTT
TRBJ1-3,TRBV6-5,.,.,CASRDTTFSGNTIYF,TGTGCCAGCAGGGACACTACCTTCTCTGGAAACACCATATATTTT
TRBJ1-2,TRBV30,.,.,CASEGLLGGYGYTF,TGTGCCTCGGAGGGCCTCTTAGGAGGTTATGGCTACACCTTC
TRBJ1-1,TRBV6-2/TRBV6-3,TRBD1,.,CASSFGTENTEAFF,TGTGCCAGCAGTTTCGGGACAGAGAACACTGAAGCTTTCTTT
TRBJ1-1,TRBV7-2,.,.,CASSWLAGMGNTEAFF,TGTGCCAGCAGCTGGTTGGCCGGAATGGGGAACACTGAAGCTTTCTTT
TRBJ1-1,TRBV12-3/TRBV12-4,.,.,CASSPLKFVAFF,TGTGCCAGCAGTCCCCTTAAATTTGTAGCTTTCTTT
TRBJ2-7,TRBV4-3,.,.,CASSQDQPWDEQYF,TGCGCCAGCAGCCAAGATCAGCCTTGGGACGAGCAGTACTTC
TRBJ1-1,TRBV4-2,TRBD1,.,CASSQGQGAQSPRGGAFF,TGTGCCAGCAGCCAGGGACAGGGGGCGCAATCGCCCCGCGGCGGAGCTTTCTTT
TRBJ2-1,TRBV15,.,.,CATSTPDRKFREQFF,TGTGCCACCAGCACTCCGGACCGTAAATTTCGGGAGCAGTTCTTC
TRBJ2-5,TRBV19,.,.,CAIGPRGEETQYF,TGTGCCATTGGGCCAAGAGGGGAAGAGACCCAGTACTTC
TRBJ1-2,TRBV9,TRBD1,once,CASSVGQGPLGYTF,TGTGCCAGCAGCGTCGGACAGGGGCCTTTAGGCTACACCTTC
TRBJ1-1,TRBV4-3,TRBD1,.,CASPTGKDLAGGNTEAFF,TGCGCCAGTCCGACAGGGAAGGACCTGGCGGGGGGAAACACTGAAGCTTTCTTT
TRBJ1-1,TRBV12-3/TRBV12-4,.,.,CASSLGDMIGAFF,TGTGCCAGCAGTTTAGGGGACATGATTGGAGCTTTCTTT